The 11 T cell receptor beta chains reported below all come from one sample, sequenced in a study of T-cell memory formation after mild COVID-19. One entry per CDR3 protein results from TCRdb running MiXCR on the 5' RACE reads. The table records 280,000 or so distinct CDR3 sequences, roughly 17% of them present only once. The specimen was PBMCs or a T cell subset sorted from them (not recorded which). The receptors come from a man aged 18 to 29 who had mild COVID-19 (a few samples of this study predate the infection). Cell type and time point are not known.

This clonotype was detected only a few times. The chain has TRBV11-2 and TRBJ2-2, with TRBD1 matching over 10 bases. Germline V gene sequence: CDR1 SGHAT, CDR2 FQNNGV. CDR3 size: 14 residues. V lost 5 bases and J lost 5; bases outside the gene matches: 2. The CDR3 DNA is TGTGCCAGCAGCCAGGGACAGGGGACCGGGGAGCTGTTTTTT. This gives the protein CASSQGQGTGELFF.

The chain links TRBV7-9 to TRBJ1-2; 9 positions agree with TRBD1. This CDR3 comprises 17 residues. J was trimmed by 2 bases and V by 0 bases; bases with no gene match: 7. Germline V CDR1 and CDR2: SEHNR, FQNEAQ (reference sequence). For the CDR3, the DNA is TGTGCCAGCAGCTTAGCGGGGACAGGGAGGCCCAACTATGGCTACACCTTC. Its protein is CASSLAGTGRPNYGYTF.

This clonotype was found many times. This chain joins TRBV5-1 and TRBJ2-3; 7 positions match TRBD1. V dropped 0 bases and J dropped 2; count of bases not matched to a gene: 9. Germline values: CDR1 SGHRS, CDR2 YFSETQ. The length of the CDR3 is 17 residues. CDR3 sequence reads: CASSLGFLGQDTDTQYF. CDR3 bases: TGCGCCAGCAGCTTGGGGTTTCTAGGACAGGACACAGATACGCAGTATTTT.

This clonotype turned up a few times. The rearrangement links TRBV6-5 to TRBJ1-2; 10 bases are shared with TRBD1. The CDR3 sequence is 13 residues long. Unmatched junction bases numbered 6, after V lost 7 bases and J lost 7 bases. CDR1 is MNHEY and CDR2 is SVGAGI in the germline V gene. The CDR3 DNA reads TGTGCCAGCATACCGGGACAGGGGTCTGGCTACACCTTC. Amino acids: CASIPGQGSGYTF.

The chain links TRBV6-5 to TRBJ1-3, with 10 bases fitting TRBD1. V lost 10 bases, J lost 2 bases, and 5 bases stayed unmatched. This CDR3 has 14 amino acids. Per the germline V gene, CDR1 is MNHEY and CDR2 is SVGAGI. Here the CDR3 DNA reads TGTGCCACCGGACAGGGGGAAACTGGAAACACCATATATTTT. Translation gives CATGQGETGNTIYF.

CDR3 sequence: CASSLVQGTNTEAFF. The CDR3 DNA follows: TGTGCCAGCAGCTTAGTACAGGGGACGAACACTGAAGCTTTCTTT. The chain combines TRBV11-2 with TRBJ1-1; 7 bases match TRBD1. Looked up from germline, CDR1 is SGHAT and CDR2 is FQNNGV. The CDR3 contains 15 residues. V lost 1 base, J lost 1 base, and 3 bases stayed unmatched.

This clonotype has a handful of counts. The chain couples TRBV27 to TRBJ1-1; tentative D call: TRBD1 (5 bases). This CDR3 is built from 14 residues. Germline values: CDR1 MNHEY, CDR2 SMNVEV (reference sequence). The ends were cut back, 6 bases at V and 6 bases at J, with 17 bases in the middle. This chain's CDR3 is CASRRGVGYPEAFF. For the CDR3, the DNA is TGTGCCAGCAGACGAGGGGTTGGGTACCCTGAAGCTTTCTTT.

This clonotype came up many times. This rearrangement joins TRBV20-1 to TRBJ1-1; D is possibly TRBD1 (5 bases). The length of the CDR3 is 14 residues. The ends were cut back, 2 bases at V and 4 bases at J, with 14 bases in the middle. The V gene's germline CDR1 is DFQATT and CDR2 SNEGSKA (reference sequence). In DNA, the CDR3 is TGCAGTGCTAGACGGCGGGGCCCGAGCACTGAAGCTTTCTTT. It codes for CSARRRGPSTEAFF.

This clonotype appeared a few times. The gene calls are TRBV29-1 and TRBJ2-5; D may be TRBD2 (6 bases). This CDR3 is 12 amino acids long. The V end lost 6 bases, the J end lost 7 bases, and 15 bases lay between the germline ends. Germline V gene data show CDR1 as SQVTM and CDR2 as ANQGSEA. Here the CDR3 DNA reads TGCAGCGTAGGCTGGGACTGGGGGACCCAGTACTTC. Protein sequence: CSVGWDWGTQYF.

The genes are TRBV6-2 or TRBV6-3 and TRBJ2-7, with 10 bases identical to TRBD1. Per germline, CDR1 MNHEY and CDR2 SVGEGT. The CDR3 loop spans 16 amino acids. Losses at the gene ends were 5 bases for V and 1 base for J; bases not matched to a gene: 8. DNA for the CDR3: TGTGCCAGCAGTACGCCTGGGGACAGGGGATCCTACGAGCAGTACTTC. Protein: CASSTPGDRGSYEQYF.

This rearrangement joins TRBV7-2 to TRBJ2-1; tentative D call: TRBD1 (6 bases). Germline V CDR1 and CDR2: SGHTA, FQGNSA. There are 14 residues in the CDR3. Trimming took off 0 bases at V and 10 bases at J, with 13 bases between the two ends. In nucleotides, the CDR3 is TGTGCCAGCAGCTTAGCGGGGACCCAGGGGGAGCAGTTCTTC. Protein sequence: CASSLAGTQGEQFF.